This TCR beta chain was captured by sequencing in a study of graft-versus-host responses after intestinal transplantation. As for the study in general: Those transplanted obtained multivisceral, liver-intestinal, or isolated intestinal grafts. All recipients got anti-thymocyte globulin induction, then tacrolimus and steroids for approximately 3 years.

The CDR3 has 11 residues. CDR1 and CDR2 from the germline V gene are MNHEY and SVGAGI. V lost 10 bases, J lost 4 bases, and 11 bases lay in between. Graft-derived tissue was subjected to processing to liberate intraepithelial and lamina propria lymphocytes. The protocol was immunoSEQ multiplex PCR, while the TCRdb copy is restricted to in-frame clones and leaves out a portion. The sample has 35,000 to 40,000 clones, 75% to 90% seen once. The V gene is TRBV6-5, the J gene TRBJ2-7; D unclear. Source: ileum tissue, taken 204 days after intestinal transplant. The receptor was derived from a human patient who received an intestinal transplant, so some T cells may come from the graft donor. CDR3 region: CATHAGYEQYF. Written as DNA, the CDR3 is TGTGCCACCCATGCCGGATACGAGCAGTACTTC.